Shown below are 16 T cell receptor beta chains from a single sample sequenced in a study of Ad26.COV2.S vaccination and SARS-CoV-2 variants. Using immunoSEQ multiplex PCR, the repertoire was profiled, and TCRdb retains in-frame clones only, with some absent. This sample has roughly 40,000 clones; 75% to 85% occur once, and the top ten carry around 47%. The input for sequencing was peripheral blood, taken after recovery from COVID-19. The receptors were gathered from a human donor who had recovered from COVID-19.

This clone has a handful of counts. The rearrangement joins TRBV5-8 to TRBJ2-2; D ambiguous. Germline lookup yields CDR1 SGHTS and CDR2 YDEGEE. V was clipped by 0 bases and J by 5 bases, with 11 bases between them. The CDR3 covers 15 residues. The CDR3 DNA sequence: TGTGCCAGCAGCTTGGCCGGAAGGGTAACCGGGGAGCTGTTTTTT. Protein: CASSLAGRVTGELFF. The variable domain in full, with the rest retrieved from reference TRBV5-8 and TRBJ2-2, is EAGVTQSPTHLIKTRGQQATLRCSPISGHTSVYWYQQALGLGLQFLLWYDEGEERNRGNFPPRFSGRQFPNYSSELNVNALELEDSALYLCASSLAGRVTGELFFGEGSRLTVL.

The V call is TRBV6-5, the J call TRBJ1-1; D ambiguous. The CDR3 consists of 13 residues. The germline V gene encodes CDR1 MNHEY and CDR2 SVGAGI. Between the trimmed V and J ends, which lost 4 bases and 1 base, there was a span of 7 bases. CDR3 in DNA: TGTGCCAGCAGTTCCGATAGGAACACTGAAGCTTTCTTT. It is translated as CASSSDRNTEAFF.

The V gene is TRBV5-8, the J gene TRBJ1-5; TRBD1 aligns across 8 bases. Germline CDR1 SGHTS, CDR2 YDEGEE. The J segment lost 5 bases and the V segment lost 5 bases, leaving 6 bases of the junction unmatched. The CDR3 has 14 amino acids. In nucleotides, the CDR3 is TGTGCCAGCAGTTACGGACAGGGCCATCAGCCCCAGCATTTT. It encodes CASSYGQGHQPQHF.

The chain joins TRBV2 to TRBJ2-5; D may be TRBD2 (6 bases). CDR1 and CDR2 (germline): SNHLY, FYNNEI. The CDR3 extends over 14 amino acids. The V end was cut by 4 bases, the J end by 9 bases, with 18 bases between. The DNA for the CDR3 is TGTGCCAGCAGTGGGGGGGACTCACTGAGGGCCCAGTACTTC. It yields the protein CASSGGDSLRAQYF.

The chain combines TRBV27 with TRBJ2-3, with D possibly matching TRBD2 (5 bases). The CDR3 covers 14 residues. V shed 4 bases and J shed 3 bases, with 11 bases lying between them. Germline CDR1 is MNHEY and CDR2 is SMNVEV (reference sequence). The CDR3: CASSSTGKTDTQYF. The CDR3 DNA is TGTGCCAGCAGTTCTACCGGGAAGACAGATACGCAGTATTTT.

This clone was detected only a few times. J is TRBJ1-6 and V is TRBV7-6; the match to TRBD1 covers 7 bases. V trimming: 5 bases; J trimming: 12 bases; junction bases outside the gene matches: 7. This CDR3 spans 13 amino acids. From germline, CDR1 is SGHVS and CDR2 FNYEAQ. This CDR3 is CASSAGTALPLHF. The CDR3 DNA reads TGTGCCAGCAGCGCCGGGACAGCCTTACCCCTCCACTTT.

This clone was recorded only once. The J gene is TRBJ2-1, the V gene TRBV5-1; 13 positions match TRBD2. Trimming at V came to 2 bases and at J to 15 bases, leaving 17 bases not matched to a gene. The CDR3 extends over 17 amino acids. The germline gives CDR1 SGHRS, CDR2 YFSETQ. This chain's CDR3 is CASSFVDAPQTSGGPFF. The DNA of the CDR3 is TGCGCCAGCAGCTTTGTGGATGCTCCCCAGACTAGCGGGGGGCCGTTCTTC.

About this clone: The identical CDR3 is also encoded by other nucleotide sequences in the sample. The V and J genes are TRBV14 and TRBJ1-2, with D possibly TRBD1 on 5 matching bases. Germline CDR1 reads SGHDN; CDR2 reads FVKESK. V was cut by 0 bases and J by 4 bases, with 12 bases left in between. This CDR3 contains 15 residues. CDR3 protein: CASSQDRVGSYGYTF. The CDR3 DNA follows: TGTGCCAGCAGCCAAGACAGGGTGGGCAGCTATGGCTACACCTTC.

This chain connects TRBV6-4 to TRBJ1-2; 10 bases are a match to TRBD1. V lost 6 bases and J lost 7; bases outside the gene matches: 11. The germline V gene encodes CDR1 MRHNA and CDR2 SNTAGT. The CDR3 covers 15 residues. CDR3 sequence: CASRPLDRGLGGYTF. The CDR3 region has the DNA TGTGCCAGCAGGCCCCTTGACAGGGGGCTAGGTGGCTACACCTTC.

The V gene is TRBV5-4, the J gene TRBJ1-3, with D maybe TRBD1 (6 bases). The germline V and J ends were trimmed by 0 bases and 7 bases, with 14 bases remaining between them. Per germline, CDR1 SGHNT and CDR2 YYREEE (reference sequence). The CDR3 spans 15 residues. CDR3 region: CASSLGDGTRNTIYF. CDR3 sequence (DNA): TGTGCCAGCAGCTTGGGGGACGGGACAAGGAACACCATATATTTT.

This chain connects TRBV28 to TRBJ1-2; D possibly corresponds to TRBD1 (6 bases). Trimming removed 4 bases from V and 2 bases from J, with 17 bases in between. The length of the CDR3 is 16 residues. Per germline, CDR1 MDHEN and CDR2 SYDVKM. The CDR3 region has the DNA TGTGCCAGCAGTTCCCTCCTGGCAGGGGCCAACTATGGCTACACCTTC. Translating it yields CASSSLLAGANYGYTF.

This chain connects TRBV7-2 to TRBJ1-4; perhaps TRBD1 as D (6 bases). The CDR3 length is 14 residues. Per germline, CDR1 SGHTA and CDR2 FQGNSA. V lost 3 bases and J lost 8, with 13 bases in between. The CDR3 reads CASSFGQGHEKLFF. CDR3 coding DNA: TGTGCCAGCAGCTTCGGTCAGGGACACGAAAAACTGTTTTTT.

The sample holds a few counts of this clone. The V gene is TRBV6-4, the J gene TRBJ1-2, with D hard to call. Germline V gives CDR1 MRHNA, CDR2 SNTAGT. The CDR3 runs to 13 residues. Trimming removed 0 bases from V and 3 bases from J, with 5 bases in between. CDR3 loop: CASSDSAHYGYTF. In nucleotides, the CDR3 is TGTGCCAGCAGTGACTCGGCCCACTATGGCTACACCTTC.

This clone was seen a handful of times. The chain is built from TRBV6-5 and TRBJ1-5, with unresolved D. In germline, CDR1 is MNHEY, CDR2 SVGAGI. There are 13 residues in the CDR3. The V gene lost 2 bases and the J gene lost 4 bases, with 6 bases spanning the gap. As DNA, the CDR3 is TGTGCCAGCAGTTACACGGGAAATCAGCCCCAGCATTTT. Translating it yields CASSYTGNQPQHF.

The CDR3 DNA reads as TGTGCCAGCAGCTTGCCACCGGGACAGAACTATGGCTACACCTTC. Protein product: CASSLPPGQNYGYTF. The V call is TRBV5-6, the J call TRBJ1-2, with TRBD1 matching over 7 bases. Trimming removed 1 base from V and 2 bases from J; junction bases left unmatched: 5. Germline CDR1 SGHDT, CDR2 YYEEEE. This CDR3 is 15 amino acids long. Drawing the rest from reference TRBV5-6 and TRBJ1-2, the complete variable domain is DAGVTQSPTHLIKTRGQQVTLRCSPKSGHDTVSWYQQALGQGPQFIFQYYEEEERQRGNFPDRFSGHQFPNYSSELNVNALLLGDSALYLCASSLPPGQNYGYTFGSGTRLTVV.

The CDR3 nucleotides are TGTGCCAGCAGCCACCCCGGAACGGGGACTAATGAAAAACTGTTTTTT. Residues: CASSHPGTGTNEKLFF. V and J are TRBV14 and TRBJ1-4, with no clear D. V dropped 3 bases and J dropped 2 bases, with 13 bases sitting between them. Germline CDR1 reads SGHDN; CDR2 reads FVKESK. This CDR3 has 16 residues.